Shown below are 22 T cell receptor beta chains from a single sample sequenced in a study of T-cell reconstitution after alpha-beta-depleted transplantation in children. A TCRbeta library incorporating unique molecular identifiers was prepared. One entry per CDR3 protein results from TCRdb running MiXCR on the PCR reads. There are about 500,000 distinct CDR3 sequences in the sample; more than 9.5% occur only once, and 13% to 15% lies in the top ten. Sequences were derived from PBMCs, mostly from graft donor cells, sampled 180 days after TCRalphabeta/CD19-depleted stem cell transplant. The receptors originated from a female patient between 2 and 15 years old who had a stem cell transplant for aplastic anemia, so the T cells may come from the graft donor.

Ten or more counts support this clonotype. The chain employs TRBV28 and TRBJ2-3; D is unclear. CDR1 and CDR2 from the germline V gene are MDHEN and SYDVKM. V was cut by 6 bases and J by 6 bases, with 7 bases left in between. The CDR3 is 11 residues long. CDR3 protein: CASRDLDTQYF. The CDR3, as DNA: TGTGCCAGCAGAGATTTGGATACGCAGTATTTT.

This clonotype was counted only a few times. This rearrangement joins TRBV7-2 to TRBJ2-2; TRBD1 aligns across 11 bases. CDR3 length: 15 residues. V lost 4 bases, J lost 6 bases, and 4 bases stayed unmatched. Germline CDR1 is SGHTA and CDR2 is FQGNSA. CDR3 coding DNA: TGTGCCAGCAGCTCAGGGACAGGGGGACCCGGGGAGCTGTTTTTT. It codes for CASSSGTGGPGELFF.

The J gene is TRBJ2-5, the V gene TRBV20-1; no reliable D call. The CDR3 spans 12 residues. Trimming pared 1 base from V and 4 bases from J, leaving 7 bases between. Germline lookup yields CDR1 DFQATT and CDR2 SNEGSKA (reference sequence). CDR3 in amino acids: CSARVPRETQYF. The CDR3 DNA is TGCAGTGCTAGAGTCCCCCGAGAGACCCAGTACTTC.

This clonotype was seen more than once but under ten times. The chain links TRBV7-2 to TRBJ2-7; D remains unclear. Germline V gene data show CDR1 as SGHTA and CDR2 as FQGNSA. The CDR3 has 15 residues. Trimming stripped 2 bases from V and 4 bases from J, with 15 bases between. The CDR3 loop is CASSLYEGPSYEQYV. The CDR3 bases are TGTGCCAGCAGCTTATATGAAGGCCCCTCGTACGAGCAGTACGTC.

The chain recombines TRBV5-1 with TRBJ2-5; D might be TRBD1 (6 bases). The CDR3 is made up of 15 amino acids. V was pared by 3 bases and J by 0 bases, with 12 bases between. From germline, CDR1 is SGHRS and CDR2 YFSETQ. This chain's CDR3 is CASSSNRAHQETQYF. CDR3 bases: TGCGCCAGCAGCTCGAACAGGGCTCACCAAGAGACCCAGTACTTC.

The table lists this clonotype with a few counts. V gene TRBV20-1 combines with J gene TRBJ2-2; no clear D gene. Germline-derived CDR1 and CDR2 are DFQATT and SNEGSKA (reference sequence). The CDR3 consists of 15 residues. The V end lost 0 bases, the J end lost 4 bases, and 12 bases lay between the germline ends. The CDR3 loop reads CSARDRYYLTGELFF. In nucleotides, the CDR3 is TGCAGTGCTAGAGATCGTTACTACCTCACCGGGGAGCTGTTTTTT.

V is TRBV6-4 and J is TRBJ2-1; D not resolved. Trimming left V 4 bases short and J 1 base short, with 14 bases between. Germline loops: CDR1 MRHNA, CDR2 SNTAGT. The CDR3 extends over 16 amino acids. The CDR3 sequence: CASSAVTSKSYNEQFF. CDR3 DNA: TGTGCCAGCAGTGCCGTCACCAGTAAGTCCTACAATGAGCAGTTCTTC.

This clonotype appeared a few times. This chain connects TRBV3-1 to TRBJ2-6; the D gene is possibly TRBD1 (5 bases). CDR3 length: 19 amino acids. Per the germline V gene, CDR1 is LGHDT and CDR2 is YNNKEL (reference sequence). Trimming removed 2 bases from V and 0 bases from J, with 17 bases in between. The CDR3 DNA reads TGTGCCAGCAGCCAAAGGAAGAACAGGAACCTCTCTGGGGCCAACGTCCTGACTTTC. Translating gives CASSQRKNRNLSGANVLTF.

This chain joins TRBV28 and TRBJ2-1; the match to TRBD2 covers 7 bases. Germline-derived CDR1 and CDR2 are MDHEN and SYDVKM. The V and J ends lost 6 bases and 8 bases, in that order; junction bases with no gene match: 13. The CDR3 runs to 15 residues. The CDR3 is CASSPMGGRGHEQFF. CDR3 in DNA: TGTGCCAGCAGCCCCATGGGCGGGAGAGGTCATGAGCAGTTCTTC.

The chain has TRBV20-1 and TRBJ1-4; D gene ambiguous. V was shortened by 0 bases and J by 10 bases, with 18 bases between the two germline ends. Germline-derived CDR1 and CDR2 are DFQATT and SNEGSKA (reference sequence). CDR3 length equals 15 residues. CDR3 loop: CSARDGRGLDGKLFF. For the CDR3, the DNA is TGCAGTGCTAGAGATGGGCGGGGATTGGATGGAAAACTGTTTTTT.

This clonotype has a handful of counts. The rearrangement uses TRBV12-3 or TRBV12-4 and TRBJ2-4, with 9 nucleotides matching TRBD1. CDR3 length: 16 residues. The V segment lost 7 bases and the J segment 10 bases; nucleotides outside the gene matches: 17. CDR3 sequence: CASIFSSGGQGPIQYF. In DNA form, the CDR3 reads TGTGCCAGCATTTTCTCCTCAGGGGGACAGGGCCCTATTCAGTACTTC.

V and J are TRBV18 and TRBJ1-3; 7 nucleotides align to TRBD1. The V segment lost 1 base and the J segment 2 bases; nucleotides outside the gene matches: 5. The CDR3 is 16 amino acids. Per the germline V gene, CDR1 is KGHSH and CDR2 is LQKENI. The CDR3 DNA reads TGTGCCAGCTCACCACGACAGGGAAAGGCTGGAAACACCATATATTTT. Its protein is CASSPRQGKAGNTIYF.

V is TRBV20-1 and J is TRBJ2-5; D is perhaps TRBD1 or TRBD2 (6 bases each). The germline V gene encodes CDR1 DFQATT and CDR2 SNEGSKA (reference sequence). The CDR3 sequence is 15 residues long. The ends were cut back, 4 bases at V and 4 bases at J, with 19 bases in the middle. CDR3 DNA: TGCAGTGCTAAGGGGGGCAGAGGGTTGGGAGAGACCCAGTACTTC. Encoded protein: CSAKGGRGLGETQYF.

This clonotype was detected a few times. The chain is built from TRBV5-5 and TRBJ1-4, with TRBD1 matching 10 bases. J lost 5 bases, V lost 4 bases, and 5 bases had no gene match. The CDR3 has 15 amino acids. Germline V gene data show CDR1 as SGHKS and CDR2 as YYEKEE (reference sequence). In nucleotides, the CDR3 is TGTGCCAGCAGCCGTCCGGGACAGGGGAATGAAAAACTGTTTTTT. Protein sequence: CASSRPGQGNEKLFF. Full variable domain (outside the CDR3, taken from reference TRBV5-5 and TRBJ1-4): DAGVTQSPTHLIKTRGQQVTLRCSPISGHKSVSWYQQVLGQGPQFIFQYYEKEERGRGNFPDRFSARQFPNYSSELNVNALLLGDSALYLCASSRPGQGNEKLFFGSGTQLSVL.

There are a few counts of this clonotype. DNA for the CDR3: TGTGCCAGCAGCTTGGGGTCTCGGGTTTGGCAGTTCTTC. It is translated as CASSLGSRVWQFF. The chain combines TRBV7-2 with TRBJ2-1, with D hard to call. V lost 3 bases and J lost 12, with 15 bases in between. The V gene's germline CDR1 is SGHTA and CDR2 FQGNSA. The CDR3 sequence is 13 residues long.

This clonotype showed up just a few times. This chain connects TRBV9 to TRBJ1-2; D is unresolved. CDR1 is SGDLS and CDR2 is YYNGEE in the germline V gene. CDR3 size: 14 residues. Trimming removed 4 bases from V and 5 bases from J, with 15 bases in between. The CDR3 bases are TGTGCCAGCAGCTGCGGGGAGGGCCATTATGGCTACACCTTC. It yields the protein CASSCGEGHYGYTF. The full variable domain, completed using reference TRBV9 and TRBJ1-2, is DSGVTQTPKHLITATGQRVTLRCSPRSGDLSVYWYQQSLDQGLQFLIQYYNGEERAKGNILERFSAQQFPDLHSELNLSSLELGDSALYFCASSCGEGHYGYTFGSGTRLTVV.

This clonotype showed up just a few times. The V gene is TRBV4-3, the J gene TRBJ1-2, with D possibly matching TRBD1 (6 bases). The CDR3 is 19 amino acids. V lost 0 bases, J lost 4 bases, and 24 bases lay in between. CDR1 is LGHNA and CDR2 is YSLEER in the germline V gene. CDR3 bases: TGCGCCAGCAGCCAAGATGGAGGGGGGACGAGCAGTTTACCCTATGGCTACACCTTC. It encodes CASSQDGGGTSSLPYGYTF.

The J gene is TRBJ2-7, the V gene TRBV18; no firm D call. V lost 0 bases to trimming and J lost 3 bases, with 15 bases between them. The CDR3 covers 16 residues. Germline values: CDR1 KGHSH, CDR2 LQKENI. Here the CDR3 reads CASSPPVSWRSYEQYF. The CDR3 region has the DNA TGTGCCAGCTCACCACCAGTTTCCTGGCGGAGCTACGAGCAGTACTTC.

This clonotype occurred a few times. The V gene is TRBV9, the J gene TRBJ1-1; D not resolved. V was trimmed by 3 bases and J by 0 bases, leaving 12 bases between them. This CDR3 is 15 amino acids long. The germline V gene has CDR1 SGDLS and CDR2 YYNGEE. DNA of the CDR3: TGTGCCAGCAGCGGGGTGAGGACGGTGAACACTGAAGCTTTCTTT. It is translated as CASSGVRTVNTEAFF.

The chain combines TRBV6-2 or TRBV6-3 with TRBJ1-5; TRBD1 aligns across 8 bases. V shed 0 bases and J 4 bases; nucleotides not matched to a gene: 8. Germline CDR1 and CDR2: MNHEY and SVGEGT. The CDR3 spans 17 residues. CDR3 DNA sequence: TGTGCCAGCAGTTACTCTCCGGGACAGGTACTTAATCAGCCCCAGCATTTT. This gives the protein CASSYSPGQVLNQPQHF.

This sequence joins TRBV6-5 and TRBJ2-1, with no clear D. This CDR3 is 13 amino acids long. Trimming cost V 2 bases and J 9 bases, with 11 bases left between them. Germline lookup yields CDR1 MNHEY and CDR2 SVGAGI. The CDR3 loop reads CASSYLLGGEQFF. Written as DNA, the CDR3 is TGTGCCAGCAGTTACCTATTGGGCGGTGAGCAGTTCTTC.

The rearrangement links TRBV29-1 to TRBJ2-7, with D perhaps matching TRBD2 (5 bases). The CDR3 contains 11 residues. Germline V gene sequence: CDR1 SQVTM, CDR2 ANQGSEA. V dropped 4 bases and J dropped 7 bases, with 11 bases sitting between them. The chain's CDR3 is CSVGHSGEQYV. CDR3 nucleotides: TGCAGCGTTGGCCACAGCGGTGAGCAGTACGTC.